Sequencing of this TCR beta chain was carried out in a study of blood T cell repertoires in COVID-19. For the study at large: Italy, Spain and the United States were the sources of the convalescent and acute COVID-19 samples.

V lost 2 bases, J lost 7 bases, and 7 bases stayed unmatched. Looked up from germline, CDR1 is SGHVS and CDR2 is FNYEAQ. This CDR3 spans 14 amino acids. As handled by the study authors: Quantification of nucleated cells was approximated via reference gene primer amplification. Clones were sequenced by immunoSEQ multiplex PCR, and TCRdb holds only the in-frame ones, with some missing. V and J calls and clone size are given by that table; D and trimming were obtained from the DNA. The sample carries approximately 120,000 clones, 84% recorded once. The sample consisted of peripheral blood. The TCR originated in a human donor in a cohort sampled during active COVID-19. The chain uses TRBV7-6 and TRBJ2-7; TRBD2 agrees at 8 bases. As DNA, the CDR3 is TGTGCCAGCAGCTTACCGGCCGCGGGGGGAGAGCAGTACTTC. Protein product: CASSLPAAGGEQYF.